The 11 T cell receptor beta chains below come from one sample, sequenced in a study of CD8+ T cells in alopecia areata (dated by TCRdb to 2016 to 2019). The time point label, read with the paper, signifies: 20 to 30 weeks on oral tofacitinib. The sample's treatment or condition label is to be understood as: oral pan-JAK inhibitor, 5-10 mg twice daily. The method was the immunoSEQ multiplex PCR assay. To provide template for TCR sequencing, every sample had RNA extracted and reverse transcribed into cDNA. Imported from immuneACCESS, the table was reduced by TCRdb to in-frame sequences with V and J called. These copies leave out some clones; in studies compared against another copy, an unresolved V gene accounts for under half, and the cause of the remainder is not known. Recorded for this sample are around 200,000 clones; roughly 50% of them occurred a single time. Together, the top ten hold approximately 11% of the sample.

The material sequenced was CD8+ T cells sorted from blood, taken at week 24, from a patient treated with tofacitinib. These receptors all come from a human donor with alopecia areata.

Of note for this clone: A read error may produce the germline difference seen at one junction end. The chain carries TRBV27 and TRBJ2-7, with D possibly being TRBD1 (5 bases). The CDR3 totals 12 residues. Germline V gives CDR1 MNHEY, CDR2 SMNVEV (reference sequence). The CDR3 nucleotides read TGTGCCAGCAGTTCAGACTGGGGCCGTCTGAACTTC. This encodes CASSSDWGRLNF.

The chain recombines TRBV6-5 with TRBJ2-3; tentative D call: TRBD1 (6 bases). The germline V gene has CDR1 MNHEY and CDR2 SVGAGI. This CDR3 is 15 amino acids long. V gave up 6 bases and J gave up 4 bases, with 17 bases separating them. The CDR3 here is CASSIGGRGADTQYF. DNA of the CDR3: TGTGCCAGCAGCATAGGGGGTCGTGGGGCAGATACGCAGTATTTT.

The chain employs TRBV7-8 and TRBJ2-7, with a possible D match to TRBD2 (7 bases). V lost 1 base and J 4 bases, leaving 26 bases between the germline ends. This CDR3 comprises 19 residues. CDR1 SGHVS and CDR2 FQNEAQ come from the germline V gene. In DNA form, the CDR3 reads TGTGCCAGCAGCTTAGGGCTCCTAGGGGGGGAGATTTTGGGTTACGAGCAGTACTTC. Encoded protein: CASSLGLLGGEILGYEQYF.

Concerning this clone: The sample carries other DNA sequences with the same CDR3. The V gene is TRBV13, the J gene TRBJ1-1; D uncertain. V gave up 0 bases and J gave up 2 bases, with 4 bases separating them. CDR1 and CDR2 (germline): PRHDT, FYEKMQ (reference sequence). The CDR3 contains 13 residues. CDR3 region: CASSLGQNTEAFF. CDR3 nucleotide sequence: TGTGCCAGCAGCTTAGGACAAAACACTGAAGCTTTCTTT.

V gene TRBV11-2 combines with J gene TRBJ2-3; D unresolved. The CDR3 has 13 residues. Germline CDR1 reads SGHAT; CDR2 reads FQNNGV. Trimming took off 4 bases at V and 5 bases at J, with 10 bases between the two ends. The CDR3 loop reads CASSYRRLDTQYF. The DNA of the CDR3 is TGTGCCAGCAGCTATCGGCGGTTAGATACGCAGTATTTT.

The chain combines TRBV30 with TRBJ1-6, with D unresolved. V was cut by 5 bases and J by 5 bases, with 10 bases left in between. The V gene's germline CDR1 is GTSNPN and CDR2 SVGIG (reference sequence). This CDR3 is built from 13 residues. The CDR3 sequence: CAWSAGNNSPLHF. For the CDR3, the DNA is TGTGCCTGGTCCGCGGGGAATAATTCACCCCTCCACTTT.

This clone appeared a few times. This chain connects TRBV10-3 to TRBJ2-1; possible D gene TRBD2, 6 bases. The CDR3 runs 14 residues. The germline gives CDR1 ENHRY, CDR2 SYGVKD. V lost 7 bases and J 6 bases, leaving 16 bases between the germline ends. CDR3 coding DNA: TGTGCCATCACCAGCACGACTAGTGGCAATGAGCAGTTCTTC. Translated, it gives CAITSTTSGNEQFF.

The chain links TRBV2 to TRBJ2-1; TRBD2 matches 7 bases. The CDR3 consists of 14 residues. Germline V gene lookup returns CDR1 SNHLY and CDR2 FYNNEI. V lost 4 bases and J lost 2; bases outside the gene matches: 2. CDR3 DNA: TGTGCCAGCAGTGGTAGCGGGCCCTACAATGAGCAGTTCTTC. It yields the protein CASSGSGPYNEQFF.

This chain connects TRBV30 to TRBJ2-1, with D unclear. The CDR3 has 13 residues. Germline V gives CDR1 GTSNPN, CDR2 SVGIG (reference sequence). V dropped 4 bases and J dropped 5 bases, with 12 bases sitting between them. For the CDR3, the DNA is TGTGCCTGGAAGCTGACGTACGACAATGAGCAGTTCTTC. It encodes CAWKLTYDNEQFF.

This clone was detected only once. The chain carries TRBV30 and TRBJ2-1; D unresolved. The CDR3 has 14 residues. Germline CDR1 reads GTSNPN; CDR2 reads SVGIG (reference sequence). Trimming pared 4 bases from V and 5 bases from J, leaving 15 bases between. The CDR3 is CAWTSSGLNNEQFF. Written as DNA, the CDR3 is TGTGCCTGGACTTCATCGGGCTTAAACAATGAGCAGTTCTTC.

This clone was seen a handful of times. The rearrangement links TRBV30 to TRBJ2-7, with no clear D. Trimming pared 1 base from V and 4 bases from J, leaving 11 bases between. The CDR3 is 13 amino acids. The germline gives CDR1 GTSNPN, CDR2 SVGIG (reference sequence). For the CDR3, the DNA is TGTGCCTGGAGTGAATTGGTGGGATACGAGCAGTACTTC. It encodes CAWSELVGYEQYF.